Here is one T cell receptor (beta chain) with its context. The data were taken from a study of blood T cells in healthy people across ages. With a J-beta primer mix and a sample-barcoded 5' primer, a second PCR ran 7 to 11 cycles. TCRdb reanalysed the 5' RACE reads using MiXCR and keeps one entry per CDR3 protein. The data show some 1.6 million distinct CDR3 sequences, about 35% seen once. CDR3 length: 16 amino acids. Trimming left V 6 bases short and J 3 bases short, with 18 bases between. Sequenced input: blood. The clonotype originates from a woman aged 30 to 39 in good health. V is TRBV12-3 or TRBV12-4 and J is TRBJ1-5, with D uncertain. In DNA form, the CDR3 reads TGTGCCAGCAGAGCGTTCAGGCTGGGGAACAATCAGCCCCAGCATTTT. Its protein product is CASRAFRLGNNQPQHF.